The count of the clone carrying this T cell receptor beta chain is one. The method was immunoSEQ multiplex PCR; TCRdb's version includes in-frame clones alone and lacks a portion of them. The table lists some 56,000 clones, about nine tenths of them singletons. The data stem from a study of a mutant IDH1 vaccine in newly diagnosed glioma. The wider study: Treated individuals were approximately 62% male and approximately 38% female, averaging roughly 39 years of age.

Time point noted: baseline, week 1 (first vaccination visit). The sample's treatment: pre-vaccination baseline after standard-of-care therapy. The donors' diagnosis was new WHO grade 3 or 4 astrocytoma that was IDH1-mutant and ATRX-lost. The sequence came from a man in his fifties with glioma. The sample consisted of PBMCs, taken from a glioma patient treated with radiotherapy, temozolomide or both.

The CDR3 bases are TGCGCCAGCAGGGTGAGCGGGAACGAAGAGACCCAGTACTTC. This codes for CASRVSGNEETQYF. The chain employs TRBV5-1 and TRBJ2-5; 7 bases map to TRBD2. V dropped 5 bases and J dropped 3; count of bases not matched to a gene: 7. CDR3 length: 14 amino acids. In germline, CDR1 is SGHRS, CDR2 YFSETQ.